A selection of T cell receptor beta chains follows, all from one sample in a study of radiation and T cells in renal cell carcinoma. The data were produced by immunoSEQ multiplex PCR, yet TCRdb's version contains in-frame clones alone and is incomplete. The data show fewer than 85,000 clones, nearly 90% seen once. This specimen was blood, taken from a patient whose treatment included radiotherapy and nephrectomy. The receptor source for this set is a woman aged 70-85 years with renal cell carcinoma. The conserved cysteine and the conserved F or W are not part of the CDR3 here. Only some rows state a clone size, as once, few, many or a class for expanded clones.

>.|TRBJ2-5|TRBV25-1
ASRRSGGETQY
>.|TRBJ2-4|TRBV2
ASSEAGIGNIQY
>.|TRBJ1-1|TRBV5-1
ASSLTGELGAAF
>.|TRBJ2-7|TRBV2
ASRASPDGEQY
>.|TRBJ2-7|TRBV11-3
ASSLTLTGDLYEQY
>once|TRBJ1-1|TRBV19
ASRRPSRTEAF
>.|TRBJ2-3|TRBV7-7
ASSFSGDLTDTQY
>few|TRBJ1-1|TRBV30
AWSPVYVNTEAF
>.|TRBJ2-7|TRBV28
ASSSPGTGTYEQY
>.|TRBJ2-1|TRBV19
ASSSRLAGGFRYSYNEQF
>.|TRBJ2-7|TRBV27
ASSGQGSEQY
>.|TRBJ2-5|TRBV4-1
ASSLSMYQETQY
>.|TRBJ2-7|TRBV7-2
ASSEQGSYEQY
>.|TRBJ2-5|TRBV1
TSSIGLAGLQETQY
>.|TRBJ1-2|TRBV19
ASSITPGGTVNYGYT
>.|TRBJ1-3|TRBV25-1
ASTDRSASGNTIY
>.|TRBJ2-1|TRBV2
ASTLAGGSSYNEQF
>.|TRBJ2-7|TRBV28
ASSLVDRAYEQY
>.|TRBJ2-4|TRBV19
ASSIGTDIAKNIQY
>once|TRBJ2-1|TRBV28
ASSLRVSGTGTNNEQF
>.|TRBJ1-4|TRBV30
AWSSDPATNEKLF
>.|TRBJ2-7|TRBV9
ASSVGAPTRGSTYEQY
>.|TRBJ1-5|TRBV18
ASSPDGNQPQH
>.|TRBJ2-7|TRBV30
AWIKDRPSYEQY
>few|TRBJ1-5|TRBV2
ASRLQSNQPQH
>.|TRBJ2-3|TRBV2
ASNRLAGGTDTQY
>.|TRBJ1-4|TRBV19
ASRGFEKLF
>.|TRBJ1-2|TRBV5-4
ASSVRGNGYT
>once|TRBJ2-1|TRBV5-4
ASSWGTSGGNNEQF
>.|TRBJ2-7|TRBV5-5
ASSPAGPLYEQY
>.|TRBJ2-2|TRBV14
ASSLSGQIQWAGELF
>once|TRBJ2-7|TRBV5-1
ASSSGLAGVSEQY
>.|TRBJ2-7|TRBV9
ASSVAGGYYEQY
>.|TRBJ1-3|TRBV7-9
ASRLDRLNSGNTIY
>.|TRBJ1-1|TRBV19
ASSIRKQGKNTEAF
>.|TRBJ2-5|TRBV27
ASARRAWETQY
>.|TRBJ2-1|TRBV7-2
ASSLGEPYNEQF
>.|TRBJ2-2|TRBV7-6
ASSLTGIGSTGELF
>.|TRBJ2-5|TRBV5-1
ASSVEETQY
>.|TRBJ2-3|TRBV6-4
ASSENGPTSTDTQY
>once|TRBJ2-5|TRBV29-1
SVEGPGRQETQY
>.|TRBJ1-1|TRBV5-1
ASSLGDGVNTEAF
>.|TRBJ2-7|TRBV7-9
ASSLEGTGGYEQY
>few|TRBJ2-7|TRBV28
ATKTSGASYEQY
>.|TRBJ2-7|TRBV5-4
ASSLTGWDEQY
>.|TRBJ1-1|TRBV7-9
ASSSPTGGWEAF
>.|TRBJ2-6|TRBV21-1
GIGDNSSGANVLT
>.|TRBJ2-3|TRBV7-9
ASSPPAGTGGADTQY
>.|TRBJ2-1|TRBV5-5
ASSFGANEQF